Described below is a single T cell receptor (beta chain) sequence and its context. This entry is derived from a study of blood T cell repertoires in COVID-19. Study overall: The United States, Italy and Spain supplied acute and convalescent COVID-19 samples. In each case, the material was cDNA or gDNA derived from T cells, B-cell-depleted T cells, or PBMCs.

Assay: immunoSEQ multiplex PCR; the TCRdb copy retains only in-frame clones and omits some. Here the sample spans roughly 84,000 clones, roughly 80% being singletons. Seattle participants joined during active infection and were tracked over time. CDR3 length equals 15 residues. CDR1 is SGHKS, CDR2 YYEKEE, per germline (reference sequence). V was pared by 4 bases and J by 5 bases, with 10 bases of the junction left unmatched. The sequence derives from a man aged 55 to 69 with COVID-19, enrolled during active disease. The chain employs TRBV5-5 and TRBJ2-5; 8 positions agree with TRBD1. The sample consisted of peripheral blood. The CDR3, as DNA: TGTGCCAGCAGCGAGGGACAGGCGGCTTGGGAGACCCAGTACTTC. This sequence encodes CASSEGQAAWETQYF.